One sample yielded the 18 T cell receptor beta chains listed below, sequenced in a study of blood T cell repertoires in COVID-19. Repertoires were generated with immunoSEQ multiplex PCR, while TCRdb's copy carries only in-frame clones and drops some. This sample yields hundreds of thousands of clones, of which roughly 85% are seen a single time; just over 7% belongs to the top ten. The source material was peripheral blood. The receptors were gathered from a human donor in a cohort sampled during active COVID-19.

This chain uses TRBV11-1 with TRBJ1-2, with a weak D call TRBD1 (5 bases). Trimming removed 7 bases from V and 0 bases from J, with 15 bases in between. The germline V gene encodes CDR1 SGHAT and CDR2 FQDESV (reference sequence). The CDR3 is 15 residues long. CDR3 loop: CASTGTAPTNYGYTF. The CDR3 DNA is TGTGCCAGCACTGGGACTGCCCCAACTAACTATGGCTACACCTTC.

This chain connects TRBV5-1 to TRBJ2-7; TRBD1 matches 9 bases. Per the germline V gene, CDR1 is SGHRS and CDR2 is YFSETQ. The CDR3 loop spans 17 amino acids. After removal of 4 bases from V and 5 bases from J, the junction contained 16 bases not matched to a gene. The CDR3 protein is CASSPWTSRTGVNEQYF. CDR3 bases: TGCGCCAGCAGCCCCTGGACGTCCAGGACAGGGGTCAACGAGCAGTACTTC.

The chain couples TRBV24-1 to TRBJ1-5, with a tentative D call TRBD1 (6 bases). Per germline, CDR1 KGHDR and CDR2 SFDVKD. The ends were cut back, 3 bases at V and 6 bases at J, with 11 bases in the middle. CDR3 length equals 14 residues. The CDR3 is CATSDPKQGQPQHF. The CDR3 DNA is TGTGCCACCAGTGATCCGAAACAGGGTCAGCCCCAGCATTTT.

J is TRBJ2-2 and V is TRBV12-3 or TRBV12-4; D is undetermined. V was clipped by 4 bases and J by 6 bases, with 3 bases between them. CDR3 length: 11 residues. The CDR3: CASSWPGELFF. As DNA, the CDR3 is TGTGCCAGCAGTTGGCCCGGGGAGCTGTTTTTT.

The rearrangement uses TRBV11-2 and TRBJ2-2; 7 bases are shared with TRBD2. The V gene's germline CDR1 is SGHAT and CDR2 FQNNGV. With V trimmed by 3 bases and J by 7 bases, 5 bases remained unmatched. The CDR3 extends over 14 amino acids. CDR3 sequence: CASSFNAGDGELFF. DNA for the CDR3: TGTGCCAGCAGCTTTAACGCGGGGGACGGGGAGCTGTTTTTT.

The rearrangement links TRBV5-1 to TRBJ1-2; the D gene is possibly TRBD1 (6 bases). Germline CDR1 SGHRS, CDR2 YFSETQ. V was cut by 0 bases and J by 0 bases, with 9 bases left in between. The CDR3 covers 15 residues. The CDR3 DNA reads TGCGCCAGCAGCTTGGATAACAGGGCTAACTATGGCTACACCTTC. Translation: CASSLDNRANYGYTF.

The CDR3 DNA is TGTGCCAGCTCGCCAATAGACAGTTTTGGACGCCAGGGGGGCACTGAAGCTTTCTTT. It translates to CASSPIDSFGRQGGTEAFF. The chain is built from TRBV18 and TRBJ1-1; 7 positions match TRBD1. Germline CDR1 reads KGHSH; CDR2 reads LQKENI. The CDR3 covers 19 residues. Trimming cost V 6 bases and J 4 bases; bases outside gene matches: 23.

J is TRBJ2-2 and V is TRBV2; 8 nucleotides line up with TRBD2. The CDR3 consists of 15 residues. Germline trimming cut 3 bases from V and 6 bases from J; bases unmatched to any gene: 6. Germline assignment: CDR1 SNHLY and CDR2 FYNNEI. Written as DNA, the CDR3 is TGTGCCAGCAGTGATGAGCGGGGGACGTCCGGGGAGCTGTTTTTT. Its translation is CASSDERGTSGELFF.

This chain uses TRBV5-4 with TRBJ2-1; D may be TRBD2 (7 bases). The CDR3 is 14 residues long. Germline assignment: CDR1 SGHNT and CDR2 YYREEE (reference sequence). V was trimmed by 1 base and J by 8 bases, leaving 13 bases between them. The CDR3 region is CASSLRGGLDEQFF. CDR3 coding DNA: TGTGCCAGCAGCTTGAGGGGGGGCCTAGATGAGCAGTTCTTC.

The CDR3 protein is CASSQGSGPTEKLFF. The CDR3, as DNA: TGTGCCAGCAGCCAAGGTTCAGGGCCCACGGAAAAACTGTTTTTT. The chain has TRBV4-2 and TRBJ1-4, with D maybe TRBD1 (5 bases). Deletions cut 1 base from V and 8 bases from J, with 14 bases between. The V gene's germline CDR1 is LGHNA and CDR2 YNFKEQ. This CDR3 is 15 amino acids long.

The chain carries TRBV6-5 and TRBJ2-4, with TRBD1 matching over 7 bases. The V gene's germline CDR1 is MNHEY and CDR2 SVGAGI. V shed 6 bases, J shed 3 bases, and the junction held 5 bases outside the gene matches. The CDR3 length is 14 residues. The CDR3 nucleotides are TGTGCCAGCAGCCGTGGGACAGTCAAAAACATTCAGTACTTC. Translation: CASSRGTVKNIQYF.

CDR3 coding DNA: TGTGCCAGCAGTTACGGGGAGCGTAATCTCAACGGGGAGCTGTTTTTT. Its translation is CASSYGERNLNGELFF. The gene calls are TRBV6-5 and TRBJ2-2; D is possibly TRBD2 (5 bases). The CDR3 covers 16 residues. Germline CDR1 and CDR2: MNHEY and SVGAGI. V was pared by 2 bases and J by 7 bases, with 17 bases between.

This rearrangement joins TRBV12-5 to TRBJ1-5; 9 bases are shared with TRBD1. The ends lost 3 bases at V and 7 bases at J; junction bases unmatched: 16. Germline assignment: CDR1 LGHNT and CDR2 FRNRAP. This CDR3 contains 18 residues. The CDR3 sequence is CASGLPLNRGHRLQPQHF. CDR3 in DNA: TGTGCTAGTGGTTTACCCTTAAACAGGGGGCATCGGTTGCAGCCCCAGCATTTT. The variable domain in full, with the rest retrieved from reference TRBV12-5 and TRBJ1-5, is DARVTQTPRHKVTEMGQEVTMRCQPILGHNTVFWYRQTMMQGLELLAYFRNRAPLDDSGMPKDRFSAEMPDATLATLKIQPSEPRDSAVYFCASGLPLNRGHRLQPQHFGDGTRLSIL.

A remark on this clone: Other DNA sequences in this specimen translate into the identical CDR3. V gene TRBV30 combines with J gene TRBJ1-2; no reliable D call. CDR1 and CDR2 from the germline V gene are GTSNPN and SVGIG (reference sequence). V lost 2 bases to trimming and J lost 2 bases, with 9 bases between them. CDR3 length equals 13 residues. CDR3: CAWSRGLNYGYTF. CDR3 coding DNA: TGTGCCTGGAGTCGAGGGCTCAACTATGGCTACACCTTC. Looking up the rest from reference TRBV30 and TRBJ1-2 gives the full variable domain: SQTIHQWPATLVQPVGSPLSLECTVEGTSNPNLYWYRQAAGRGLQLLFYSVGIGQISSEVPQNLSASRPQDRQFILSSKKLLLSDSGFYLCAWSRGLNYGYTFGSGTRLTVV.

V is TRBV2 and J is TRBJ2-7; D ambiguous. V dropped 3 bases and J dropped 2 bases, with 11 bases sitting between them. The CDR3 covers 14 residues. Germline CDR1 and CDR2: SNHLY and FYNNEI. CDR3 in amino acids: CASSDLEATYEQYF. As DNA, the CDR3 is TGTGCCAGCAGTGACTTAGAGGCCACCTACGAGCAGTACTTC.

The V and J genes are TRBV18 and TRBJ1-2; D gene unclear. The V gene's germline CDR1 is KGHSH and CDR2 LQKENI. The length of the CDR3 is 14 residues. Trimming stripped 0 bases from V and 5 bases from J, with 10 bases between. CDR3 coding DNA: TGTGCCAGCTCACCACCGGCGGCGGTGTATGGCTACACCTTC. Residues: CASSPPAAVYGYTF. The full variable domain, completed using reference TRBV18 and TRBJ1-2, is NAGVMQNPRHLVRRRGQEARLRCSPMKGHSHVYWYRQLPEEGLKFMVYLQKENIIDESGMPKERFSAEFPKEGPSILRIQQVVRGDSAAYFCASSPPAAVYGYTFGSGTRLTVV.

The chain links TRBV4-2 to TRBJ1-6; D remains ambiguous. V lost 4 bases and J 5 bases, leaving 18 bases between the germline ends. Germline V gene sequence: CDR1 LGHNA, CDR2 YNFKEQ. CDR3 length: 17 residues. The CDR3 spells CASSPLAGGIDNSPLHF. For the CDR3, the DNA is TGTGCCAGCAGCCCATTAGCGGGAGGAATAGATAATTCACCCCTCCACTTT.

V gene TRBV20-1 combines with J gene TRBJ1-2, with 7 positions matching TRBD1. The length of the CDR3 is 13 residues. Trimming took 3 bases from V and 4 from J; bases not matched to a gene: 5. Per the germline V gene, CDR1 is DFQATT and CDR2 is SNEGSKA (reference sequence). CDR3: CSASRDSFYGYTF. The CDR3 DNA follows: TGCAGTGCTAGTCGGGACAGCTTCTATGGCTACACCTTC.